Listed below are T cell receptor beta chains from one sample, sequenced in a study of post-analysis software for immune sequencing data. MiXCR, run by TCRdb on the PCR reads, gives a single entry per CDR3 protein. This table holds about 200,000 distinct CDR3 sequences, 25% to 30% found once. What was sequenced was blood. The origin of the receptors is a girl between 2 and 17 years old with multiple sclerosis. Each CDR3 is given with its conserved first and last residue. The D gene is left open where the match is weak. Size tells how often a clone was seen (once, few, many) or the class of an expanded clone, and some rows leave it out.

j_call d_call v_call clone_size cdr3_nt cdr3_aa
TRBJ2-7 TRBD2 TRBV25-1 once TGTACCAGCACCTGCTTTGGGGGGACTAGCGGCTTCTACGAGCAGTACTTT CTSTCFGGTSGFYEQYF
TRBJ1-6 NA TRBV7-3 many TGTGCCAGCAGCGCAATGGTGAATTCACCCCTCCACTTT CASSAMVNSPLHF
TRBJ1-6 NA TRBV28 few TGTGCCAGCACCAAGGGGTTTGTTAATTCACCCCTCCACTTT CASTKGFVNSPLHF
TRBJ2-5 NA TRBV5-1 NA TGCGCCAGCAGCCCGCGAGGGGCCCCGTACAATGAGCAGTACTTC CASSPRGAPYNEQYF
TRBJ2-1 TRBD2 TRBV20-1 few TGCAGTGCTGGACTAGCGGGAGTTCGAGAGCAGTTCTTC CSAGLAGVREQFF
TRBJ2-7 TRBD2 TRBV20-1 many TGCAGTGCTAGGCGGGCGCCACTAGCGGGACAATACGAGCAGTACTTC CSARRAPLAGQYEQYF
TRBJ2-1 NA TRBV2 few TGTGCCAGCAACAGGGTCGACAATGAGCAGTTCTTC CASNRVDNEQFF
TRBJ2-3 TRBD2 TRBV9 NA TGTGCCAGCAGCGTAGGTGGAGCGGGGGTTTCCACAGATACGCAGTATTTT CASSVGGAGVSTDTQYF
TRBJ2-7 TRBD2 TRBV6-5 NA TGTGCCAGCAGTTACGGGGGGGTGTTGTACGAGCAGTACTTC CASSYGGVLYEQYF
TRBJ2-4 TRBD2 TRBV4-2 NA TGTGCCAGCAGCGCCGGGACTAGCGGGAACATTCAGTACTTC CASSAGTSGNIQYF
TRBJ2-1 NA TRBV28 many TGTGCCAGCAAAATCACCGGGACGCGACGGGGCAATGAGCAGTTCTTC CASKITGTRRGNEQFF
TRBJ1-5 NA TRBV2 few TGTGCCAGCAGTGAATCGGCCAATCAGCCCCAGCATTTT CASSESANQPQHF
TRBJ1-2 NA TRBV7-3 few TGTGCCAGCAGCTTAGGGGCAGGGTTGGACTATGGCTACACCTTC CASSLGAGLDYGYTF
TRBJ2-1 NA TRBV3-1 NA TGTGCCAGCAACCACCCGGAGGAAGAGCAGTTCTTC CASNHPEEEQFF
TRBJ2-1 TRBD2 TRBV3-1 NA TGTGCCAGCAGCCAAGGGGGGGGATTGGGGAATGAGCAGTTCTTC CASSQGGGLGNEQFF
TRBJ2-3 NA TRBV6-1 few TGTGCCAGCACCTCGGGCGGGGATGTAGCAGATACGCAGTATTTT CASTSGGDVADTQYF
TRBJ2-7 TRBD2 TRBV5-1 many TGCGCCAGCAGCAGCACTAGCGGGGCCTACGAGCAGTACTTC CASSSTSGAYEQYF
TRBJ2-3 TRBD1 TRBV5-1 many TGCGCCAGCAGCTTGGCTGGACAGGGTGGAGAAGATACGCAGTATTTT CASSLAGQGGEDTQYF
TRBJ2-1 NA TRBV14 few TGTGCCAGCAGCCTCGCCGCCTTCCTGAGCTCCTACAATGAGCAGTTCTTC CASSLAAFLSSYNEQFF
TRBJ2-7 TRBD2 TRBV5-1 many TGCGCCAGCAGCTTTAGCGGGAGGGCGTACGAGCAGTACTTC CASSFSGRAYEQYF
TRBJ2-2 NA TRBV10-3 few TGTGCCATTTCCAGGACAGCCAGCGGAGACACCGGGGAGCTGTTTTTT CAISRTASGDTGELFF
TRBJ2-7 TRBD1 TRBV19 many TGTGCCAGTAGTCCCCGGACAGGGGGCCACGACGAGCAGTACTTC CASSPRTGGHDEQYF
TRBJ1-2 TRBD1 TRBV12-3/TRBV12-4 few TGTGCCAGCAGTTTAACGGGACAGGGGGCAAGTGGCTACACCTTC CASSLTGQGASGYTF
TRBJ2-7 NA TRBV20-1 many TGCAGTGCTTCCGAACTAGCCGGGGGCACCTACGAGCAGTACTTC CSASELAGGTYEQYF
TRBJ2-5 NA TRBV30 NA TGTGCCTGGGTTCCCGGTTCGGTTTCACAGGAGACCCAGTACTTC CAWVPGSVSQETQYF
TRBJ1-4 NA TRBV6-5 NA TGTGCCAGCAGTTACCAAGGGGCAGCTAATGAAAAACTGTTTTTT CASSYQGAANEKLFF
TRBJ1-1 NA TRBV9 NA TGTGCCAGCAGCGCGAGCGGTACTGAAGCTTTCTTT CASSASGTEAFF
TRBJ1-6 NA TRBV27 few TGTGCCAGCAGTCTGGTCTGGGGGTGGGAAGGGAATTCACCCCTCCACTTT CASSLVWGWEGNSPLHF
TRBJ2-7 NA TRBV12-3/TRBV12-4 NA TGTGCCAGCAGTTTGAGGGCTTGGTACGAGCAGTACTTC CASSLRAWYEQYF
TRBJ1-6 NA TRBV4-2 NA TGTGCCAGCAGCCAAGATCCAGGGGCCTATAATTCACCCCTCCACTTT CASSQDPGAYNSPLHF
TRBJ2-7 NA TRBV7-8 many TGTGCCAGCAGCTTAGCGGATTACAGGGACGAGCAGTACTTC CASSLADYRDEQYF
TRBJ2-7 NA TRBV20-1 NA TGCAGTGCTAGAGATGGGCGCGTCGGACGGATTTACGAGCAGTACTTC CSARDGRVGRIYEQYF
TRBJ1-2 NA TRBV9 many TGTGCCAGCAGCGAGGAGACTTCTCTCTATGGCTACACCTTC CASSEETSLYGYTF